The 11 T cell receptor beta chains below were found in one sample sequenced in a study of blood T cell repertoires in COVID-19. This table comes from immunoSEQ multiplex PCR, and its TCRdb copy is limited to in-frame clones, with some not included. The table lists tens of thousands of clones, roughly 89% of them singletons. The sample taken for sequencing was peripheral blood. The receptors here all came from a man in his 60s with active COVID-19.

This chain links TRBV29-1 with TRBJ2-1; 12 bases fit TRBD2. V lost 1 base to trimming and J lost 1 base; unmatched junction nucleotides: 5. Germline V gives CDR1 SQVTM, CDR2 ANQGSEA. The CDR3 length is 17 residues. The CDR3 DNA follows: TGCAGCGTTGAAGGACTAGCGGGAGCACCGTCCTACAATGAGCAGTTCTTC. Translating it yields CSVEGLAGAPSYNEQFF.

The V gene is TRBV5-1, the J gene TRBJ2-5; tentatively, D is TRBD2 (6 bases). CDR1 is SGHRS and CDR2 is YFSETQ in the germline V gene. Between the trimmed V and J ends, which lost 6 bases and 5 bases, there was a span of 14 bases. The CDR3 length is 13 residues. CDR3 DNA: TGCGCCAGCAATTACGGGAGTAAGGAGACCCAGTACTTC. Protein sequence: CASNYGSKETQYF.

The genes are TRBV7-2 and TRBJ1-4; 7 bases line up with TRBD1. The germline V gene encodes CDR1 SGHTA and CDR2 FQGNSA. The CDR3 sequence is 14 residues long. V was clipped by 3 bases and J by 15 bases; unmatched bases: 13. The CDR3 is CASSLHRDSNEMFF. The CDR3 coding sequence is TGTGCCAGCAGCTTGCACAGGGACAGTAATGAAATGTTTTTT.

The chain combines TRBV15 with TRBJ2-1; the D is unclear. The CDR3 has 13 residues. The germline V gene has CDR1 LNHNV and CDR2 YYDKDF (reference sequence). The V end lost 3 bases, the J end lost 9 bases, and 12 bases lay between the germline ends. CDR3 nucleotides: TGTGCCACCAGCAGCGCCGCTAACAGTGAGCAGTTCTTC. Translating it yields CATSSAANSEQFF. Full variable domain (outside the CDR3, taken from reference TRBV15 and TRBJ2-1): DAMVIQNPRYQVTQFGKPVTLSCSQTLNHNVMYWYQQKSSQAPKLLFHYYDKDFNNEADTPDNFQSRRPNTSFCFLDIRSPGLGDTAMYLCATSSAANSEQFFGPGTRLTVL.

V usage is TRBV9 and J usage is TRBJ2-2, with D tentatively TRBD2 (5 bases). The germline V and J ends were trimmed by 1 base and 1 base, with 11 bases remaining between them. Germline CDR1 SGDLS, CDR2 YYNGEE. The CDR3 is made up of 16 amino acids. The CDR3 protein is CASSVRGEVNTGELFF. CDR3 bases: TGTGCCAGCAGCGTACGGGGTGAGGTGAACACCGGGGAGCTGTTTTTT.

This clone was picked up a small number of times. The rearrangement uses TRBV5-5 and TRBJ2-7, with 7 bases matching TRBD2. V shed 1 base and J 1 base; nucleotides not matched to a gene: 8. This CDR3 is built from 16 residues. Germline V gene sequence: CDR1 SGHKS, CDR2 YYEKEE (reference sequence). The CDR3 bases are TGTGCCAGCAGCTTGTTCGGCGGGAGCGGTTCCTACGAGCAGTACTTC. As protein: CASSLFGGSGSYEQYF.

The chain uses TRBV28 and TRBJ2-1, with D possibly matching TRBD1 (7 bases). Deletions cut 7 bases from V and 15 bases from J, with 22 bases between. The CDR3 is 13 residues long. CDR1 and CDR2 (germline): MDHEN, SYDVKM. CDR3 DNA: TGTGCCAGCACCCAACGGGCAGGGGGGCGTGCGTTCTTC. This translates into CASTQRAGGRAFF.

This rearrangement joins TRBV19 to TRBJ2-2; TRBD2 might be the D (5 bases). CDR1 is LNHDA, CDR2 SQIVND, per germline (reference sequence). The length of the CDR3 is 18 residues. Between the trimmed V and J ends, which lost 7 bases and 1 base, there was a span of 22 bases. The CDR3 nucleotides read TGTGCCAGTACCCCAGGATGGTTTGAGAGGGAGAACACCGGGGAGCTGTTTTTT. Translated, it gives CASTPGWFERENTGELFF.

The chain employs TRBV28 and TRBJ1-2; 10 bases agree with TRBD1. The V segment lost 8 bases and the J segment 8 bases; nucleotides outside the gene matches: 5. The germline V gene has CDR1 MDHEN and CDR2 SYDVKM. This CDR3 is built from 12 residues. CDR3 protein: CASLRTGGGYTF. Written as DNA, the CDR3 is TGTGCCAGCTTGAGGACAGGGGGAGGCTACACCTTC.

The rearrangement uses TRBV5-4 and TRBJ2-7; no reliable D call. The germline CDR1 and CDR2 sequences are SGHNT and YYREEE (reference sequence). V shed 0 bases and J shed 5 bases, with 3 bases lying between them. CDR3 length: 11 residues. CDR3 sequence (DNA): TGTGCCAGCAGCTTGGCCAACGAGCAGTACTTC. Protein sequence: CASSLANEQYF.

This chain uses TRBV27 with TRBJ2-7; D perhaps matches TRBD2 (6 bases). This CDR3 comprises 15 residues. CDR1 is MNHEY and CDR2 is SMNVEV in the germline V gene (reference sequence). With 4 bases removed from V and 3 bases from J, the gap between germline ends came to 16 bases. CDR3 coding DNA: TGTGCCAGCAGTTCAGGTCTGGGGGGAAGCTACGAGCAGTACTTC. This translates into CASSSGLGGSYEQYF.